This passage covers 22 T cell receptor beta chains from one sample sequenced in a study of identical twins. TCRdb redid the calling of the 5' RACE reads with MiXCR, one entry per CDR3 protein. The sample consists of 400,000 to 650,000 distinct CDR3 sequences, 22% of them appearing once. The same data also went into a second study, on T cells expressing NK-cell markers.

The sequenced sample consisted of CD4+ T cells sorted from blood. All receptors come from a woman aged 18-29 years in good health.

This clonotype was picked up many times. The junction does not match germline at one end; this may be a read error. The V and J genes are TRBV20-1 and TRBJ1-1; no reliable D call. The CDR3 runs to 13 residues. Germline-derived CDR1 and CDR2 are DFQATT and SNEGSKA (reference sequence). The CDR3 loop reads CSAKDWLGTEAFF. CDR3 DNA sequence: TGCAGCGCTAAAGACTGGCTGGGCACTGAAGCTTTCTTT.

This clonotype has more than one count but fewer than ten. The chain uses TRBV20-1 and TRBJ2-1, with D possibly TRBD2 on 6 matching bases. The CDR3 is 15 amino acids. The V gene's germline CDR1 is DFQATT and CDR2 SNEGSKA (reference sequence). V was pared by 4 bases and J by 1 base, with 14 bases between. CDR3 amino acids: CSAKTRGASYNEQFF. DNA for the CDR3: TGCAGTGCTAAGACCCGCGGGGCTTCCTACAATGAGCAGTTCTTC.

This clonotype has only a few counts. The DNA of the CDR3 is TGTGCCAGCAGCCGGGGGGTCAGCGAGCAGTACTTC. Encoded protein: CASSRGVSEQYF. This rearrangement joins TRBV3-1 to TRBJ2-7; D perhaps matches TRBD2 (6 bases). V was cut by 4 bases and J by 6 bases, with 10 bases left in between. The V gene's germline CDR1 is LGHDT and CDR2 YNNKEL (reference sequence). The CDR3 runs 12 residues.

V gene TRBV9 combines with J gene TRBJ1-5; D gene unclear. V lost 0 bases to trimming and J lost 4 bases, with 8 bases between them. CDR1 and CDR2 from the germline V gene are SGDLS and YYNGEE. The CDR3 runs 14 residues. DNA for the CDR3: TGTGCCAGCAGCGTAGCTGCGGATAATCAGCCCCAGCATTTT. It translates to CASSVAADNQPQHF.

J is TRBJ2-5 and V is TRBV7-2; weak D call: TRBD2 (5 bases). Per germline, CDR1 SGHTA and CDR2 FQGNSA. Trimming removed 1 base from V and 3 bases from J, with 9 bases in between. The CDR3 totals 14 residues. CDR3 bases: TGTGCCAGCAGCTTAGGGGTCGGGGAAGAGACCCAGTACTTC. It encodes CASSLGVGEETQYF.

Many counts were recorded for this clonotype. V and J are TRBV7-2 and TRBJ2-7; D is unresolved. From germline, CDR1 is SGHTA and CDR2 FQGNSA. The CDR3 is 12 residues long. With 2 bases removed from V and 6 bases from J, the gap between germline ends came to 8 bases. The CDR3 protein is CASSLQVSEQYF. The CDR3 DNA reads TGTGCCAGCAGCTTACAGGTATCCGAGCAGTACTTC.

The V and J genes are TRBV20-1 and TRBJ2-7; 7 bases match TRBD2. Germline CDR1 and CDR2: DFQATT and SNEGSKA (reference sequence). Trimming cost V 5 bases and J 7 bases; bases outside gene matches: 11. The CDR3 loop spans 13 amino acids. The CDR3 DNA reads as TGCAGTGCTGTTCGCGCAGGGACTAAGGAGCAGTACTTC. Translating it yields CSAVRAGTKEQYF.

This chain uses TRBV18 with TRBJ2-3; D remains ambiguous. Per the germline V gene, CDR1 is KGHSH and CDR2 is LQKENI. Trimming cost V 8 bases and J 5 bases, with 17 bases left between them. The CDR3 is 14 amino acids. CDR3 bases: TGTGCCAGCGCCGCGCCCCCGAGCCTAGATACGCAGTATTTT. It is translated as CASAAPPSLDTQYF.

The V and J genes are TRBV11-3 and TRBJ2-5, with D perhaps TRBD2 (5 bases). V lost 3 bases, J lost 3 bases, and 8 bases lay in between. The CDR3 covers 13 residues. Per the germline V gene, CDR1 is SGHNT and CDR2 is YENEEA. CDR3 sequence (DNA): TGTGCCAGCAGCTTTCCAGCGGAAGAGACCCAGTACTTC. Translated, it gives CASSFPAEETQYF.

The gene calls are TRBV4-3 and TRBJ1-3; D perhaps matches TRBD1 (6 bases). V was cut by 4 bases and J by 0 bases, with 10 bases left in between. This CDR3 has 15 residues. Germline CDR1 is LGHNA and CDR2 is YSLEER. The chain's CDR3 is CASSLGQSSGNTIYF. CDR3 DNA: TGCGCCAGCAGCCTAGGACAGAGCTCTGGAAACACCATATATTTT.

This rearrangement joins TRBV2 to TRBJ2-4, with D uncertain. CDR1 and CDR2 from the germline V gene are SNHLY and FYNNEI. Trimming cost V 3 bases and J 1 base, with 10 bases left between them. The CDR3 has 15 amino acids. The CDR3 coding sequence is TGTGCCAGCAGTGATAGGTCCAGCGCCAAAAACATTCAGTACTTC. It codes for CASSDRSSAKNIQYF.

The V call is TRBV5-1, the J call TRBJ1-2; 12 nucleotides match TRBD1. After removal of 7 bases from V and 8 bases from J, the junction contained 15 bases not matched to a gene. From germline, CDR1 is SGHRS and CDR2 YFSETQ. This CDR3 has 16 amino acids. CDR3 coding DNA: TGCGCCAGCCACTCCGGGACAGGGGGCGGACGTAGGGGCTACACCTTC. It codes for CASHSGTGGGRRGYTF.

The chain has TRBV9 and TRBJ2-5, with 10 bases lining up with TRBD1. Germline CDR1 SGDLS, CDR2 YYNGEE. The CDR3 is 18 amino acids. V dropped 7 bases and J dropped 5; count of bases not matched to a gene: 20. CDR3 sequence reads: CASPGRPKDRGRGETQYF. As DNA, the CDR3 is TGTGCCAGCCCTGGAAGGCCTAAAGACAGGGGGCGAGGGGAGACCCAGTACTTC. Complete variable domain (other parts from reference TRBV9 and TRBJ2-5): DSGVTQTPKHLITATGQRVTLRCSPRSGDLSVYWYQQSLDQGLQFLIQYYNGEERAKGNILERFSAQQFPDLHSELNLSSLELGDSALYFCASPGRPKDRGRGETQYFGPGTRLLVL.

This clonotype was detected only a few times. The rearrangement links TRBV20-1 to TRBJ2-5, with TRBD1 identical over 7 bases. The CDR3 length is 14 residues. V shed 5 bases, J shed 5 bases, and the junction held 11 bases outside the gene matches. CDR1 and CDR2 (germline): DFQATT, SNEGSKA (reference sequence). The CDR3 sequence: CSAEAPTGVETQYF. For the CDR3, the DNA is TGCAGTGCTGAGGCCCCCACAGGGGTGGAGACCCAGTACTTC.

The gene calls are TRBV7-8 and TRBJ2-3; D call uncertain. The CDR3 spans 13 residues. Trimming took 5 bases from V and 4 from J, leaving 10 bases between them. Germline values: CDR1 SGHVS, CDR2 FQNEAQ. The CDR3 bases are TGTGCCAGCAGCCCAGAATCCCCAGATACGCAGTATTTT. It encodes CASSPESPDTQYF.

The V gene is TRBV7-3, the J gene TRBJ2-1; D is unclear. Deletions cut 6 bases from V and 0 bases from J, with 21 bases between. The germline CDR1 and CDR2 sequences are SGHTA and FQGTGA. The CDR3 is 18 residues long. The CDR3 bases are TGTGCCAGCAGTTCTTCCCCCGCGGCCCAAAGCTCCTACAATGAGCAGTTCTTC. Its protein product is CASSSSPAAQSSYNEQFF.

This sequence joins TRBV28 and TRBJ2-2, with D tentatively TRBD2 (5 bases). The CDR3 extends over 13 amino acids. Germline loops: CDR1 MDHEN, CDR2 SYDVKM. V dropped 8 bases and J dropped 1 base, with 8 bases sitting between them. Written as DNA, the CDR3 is TGTGCCAGCCCGGGGATGAACACCGGGGAGCTGTTTTTT. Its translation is CASPGMNTGELFF.

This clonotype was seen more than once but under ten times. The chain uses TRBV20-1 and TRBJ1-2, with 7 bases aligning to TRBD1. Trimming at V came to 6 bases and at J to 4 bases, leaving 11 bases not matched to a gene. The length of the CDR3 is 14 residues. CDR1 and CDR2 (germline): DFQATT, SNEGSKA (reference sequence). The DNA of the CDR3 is TGCAGTGCCCCGGGACAGTCACTCGGCTATGGCTACACCTTC. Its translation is CSAPGQSLGYGYTF.

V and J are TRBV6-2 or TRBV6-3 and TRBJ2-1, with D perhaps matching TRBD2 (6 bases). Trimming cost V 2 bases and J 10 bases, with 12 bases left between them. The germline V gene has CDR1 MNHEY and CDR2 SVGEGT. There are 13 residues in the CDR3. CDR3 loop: CASSYREPREQFF. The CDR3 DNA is TGTGCCAGCAGTTACCGGGAGCCCCGAGAGCAGTTCTTC.

CDR3 region: CASSWGQGPSYEQYF. In DNA, the CDR3 is TGTGCCAGCAGCTGGGGACAGGGTCCCTCCTACGAGCAGTACTTC. The V gene is TRBV7-9, the J gene TRBJ2-7; 9 positions agree with TRBD1. CDR1 SEHNR and CDR2 FQNEAQ come from the germline V gene (reference sequence). CDR3 size: 15 residues. With 4 bases clipped from V and 0 bases from J, the junction kept 4 bases outside the gene matches.

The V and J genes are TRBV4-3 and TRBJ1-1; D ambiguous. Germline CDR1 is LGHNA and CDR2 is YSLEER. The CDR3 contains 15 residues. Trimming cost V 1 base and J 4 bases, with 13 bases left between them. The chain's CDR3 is CASSQAIHGSTEAFF. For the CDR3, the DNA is TGCGCCAGCAGCCAAGCCATTCACGGGTCCACTGAAGCTTTCTTT.

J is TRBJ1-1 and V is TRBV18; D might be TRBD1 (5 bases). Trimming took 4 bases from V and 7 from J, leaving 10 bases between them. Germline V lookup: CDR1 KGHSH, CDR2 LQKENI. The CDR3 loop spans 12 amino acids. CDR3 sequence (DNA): TGTGCCAGCTCACGAGGGAGGGGTGAAGCTTTCTTT. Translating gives CASSRGRGEAFF.